This is a list of T cell receptor beta chains from one sample in a study of chemoradiotherapy in HPV16-positive cancers. TCRdb's table, derived via immunoSEQ multiplex PCR, lists solely in-frame clones and lacks some. The data show tens of thousands of clones, more than 80% seen once. This specimen was blood, taken from a patient who underwent chemoradiotherapy. These receptors were collected from a human donor with HPV-associated anogenital cancer. Both conserved end residues are part of each CDR3.

TRBV29-1 CSVGVAGGWETQYF
TRBV5-1 CASSRGTSGGDTQYF
TRBV5-4 CASSFGQGSKNIQYF
TRBV10-2 CASSALPNEQYF
TRBV29-1 CSVEDLAAFGGNTEAFF
TRBV5-1 CASSLGGDIDTQYF
TRBV5-4 CASSLGASVRDTQYF
TRBV18 CASSPFQPGQGEGNTEAFF
TRBV6-5 CASSYGPGFGELFF
TRBV9 CASSPRTANTEAFF
TRBV7-9 CASSLKMGTTNTGELFF
TRBV9 CASSATSGGYTDTQYF
TRBV18 CASSPGQWNTEAFF
TRBV30 CAWSPGVYGYTF
TRBV5-1 CASSLTGNTEAFF
TRBV27 CASSSLAGAQETQYF
TRBV7-8 CASSLARGGDGYTF
TRBV5-8 CASSRGQHYEQYF
TRBV5-4 CASSLGLPNTGELFF
TRBV6-1 CASSGQGANGYTF
TRBV7-2 CASSLAVQGTMETQYF
TRBV7-9 CASSLGQTVYGYTF
TRBV28 CASGTGYGYTF
TRBV4-1 CASSQRGDWGNTIYF
TRBV5-5 CASSPLTGGGTEAFF
TRBV18 CASSPSGSNTEAFF
TRBV7-2 CASSSLRGLAGGYEQYF
TRBV7-2 CASSLGGSTTYGYTF
TRBV5-1 CASRDNVISEAFF
TRBV4-2 CASSRGLAVFQETQYF
TRBV18 CASSPQGAGQETQYF
TRBV11-2 CASSGRAGFAEAFF
TRBV5-1 CASSPWTERTEAFF
TRBV7-9 CASSFTGGFSGELFF
TRBV5-5 CASSLSPGQGPTEAFF
TRBV28 CASSFHPTGGETQYF
TRBV5-1 CASSLTSFQETQYF
TRBV5-4 CAYGGQILSYNEQFF
TRBV7-9 CASSLASVLFGQGNYGYTF
TRBV19 CASSMTQVLAEAFF
TRBV28 CASETGTETEAFF
TRBV7-2 CASSLVLGLDRYNEQFF
TRBV11-3 CASSRGETYEQYF
TRBV7-9 CASSPAGHSNQPQHF
TRBV30 CAWSVTEQYF
TRBV30 CAWTVASGNTIYF
TRBV19 CASSIDKNEQYF
TRBV14 CASSHTGGRTGELFF
TRBV19 CASSVQGQPQHF
TRBV9 CASSPRGETQYF
TRBV11-2 CASSYTTGTGTVGYTF
TRBV6-1 CASSVQGVGQPQHF
TRBV19 CASRDLTLFDGYTF